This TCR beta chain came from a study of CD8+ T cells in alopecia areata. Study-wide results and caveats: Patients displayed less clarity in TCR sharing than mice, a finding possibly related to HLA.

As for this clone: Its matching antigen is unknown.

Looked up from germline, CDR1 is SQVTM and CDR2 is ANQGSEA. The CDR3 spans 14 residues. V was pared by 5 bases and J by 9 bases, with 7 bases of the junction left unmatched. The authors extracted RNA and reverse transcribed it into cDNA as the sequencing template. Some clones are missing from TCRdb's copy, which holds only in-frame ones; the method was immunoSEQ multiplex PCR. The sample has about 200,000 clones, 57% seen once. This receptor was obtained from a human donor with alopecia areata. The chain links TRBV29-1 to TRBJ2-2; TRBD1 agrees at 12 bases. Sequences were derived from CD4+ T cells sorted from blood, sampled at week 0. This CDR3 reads CSVSPGQGARELFF. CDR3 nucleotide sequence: TGCAGCGTTTCACCGGGACAGGGGGCCAGGGAGCTGTTTTTT.